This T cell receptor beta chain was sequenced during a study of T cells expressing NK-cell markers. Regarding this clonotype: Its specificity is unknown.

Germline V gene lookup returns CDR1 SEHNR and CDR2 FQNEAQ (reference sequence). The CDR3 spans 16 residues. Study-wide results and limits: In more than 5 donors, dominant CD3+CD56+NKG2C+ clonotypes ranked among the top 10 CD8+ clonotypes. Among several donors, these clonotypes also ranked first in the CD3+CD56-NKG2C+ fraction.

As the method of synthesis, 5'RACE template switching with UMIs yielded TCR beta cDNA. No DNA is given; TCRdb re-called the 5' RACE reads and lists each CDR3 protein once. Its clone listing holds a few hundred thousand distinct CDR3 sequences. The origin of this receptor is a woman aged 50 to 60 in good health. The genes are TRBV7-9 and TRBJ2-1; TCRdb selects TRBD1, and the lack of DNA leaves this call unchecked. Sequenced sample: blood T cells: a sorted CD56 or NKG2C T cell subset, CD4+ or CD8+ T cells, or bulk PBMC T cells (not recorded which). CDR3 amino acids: CASSSRGGGRINEQFF.